The rows below give T cell receptor beta chains drawn from one sample of a study of CDR3 diversity in severe acne. TCRdb used MiXCR to reprocess the PCR reads, holding one entry per CDR3 protein. The table lists fewer than 90,000 distinct CDR3 sequences, roughly 49% of them singletons. Sequencing used blood. The receptors shown here come from a male donor with severe acne vulgaris. CDR3s include the opening cysteine and the closing phenylalanine or tryptophan. The order of the fields is V gene, clone size, D gene, J gene, CDR3 DNA, CDR3 protein. D genes are given only for firm matches. Clone size is not always given. Where it is, it says once, few, many or a class for expanded clones.

>TRBV29-1|-|-|TRBJ2-2
TGCAGCGTTGCCGGGTTTAGCACCGGGGAGCTGTTTTTT
CSVAGFSTGELFF
>TRBV25-1|-|TRBD2|TRBJ2-3
TGTGCCAGCAGCTTAGCTAGCGGGAGAATGACAGATACGCAGTATTTT
CASSLASGRMTDTQYF
>TRBV10-3|-|TRBD2|TRBJ2-4
TGTGCCAGCAGTGCAACCCAGAGCGGGATAGCCAAAAACATTCAGTACTTC
CASSATQSGIAKNIQYF
>TRBV20-1|-|-|TRBJ2-7
TGCAGTGCTCAACTACCGGGGTTTTACGAGCAGTACTTC
CSAQLPGFYEQYF
>TRBV5-1|-|-|TRBJ1-1
TGCGCCAGCAGTTTAGGCCAGATAGAAGCTTTCTTT
CASSLGQIEAFF
>TRBV19|many|-|TRBJ1-4
TGTGCCAGTAGTATAGGGGGCCAAGCAACTAATGAAAAACTGTTTTTT
CASSIGGQATNEKLFF
>TRBV7-3|many|-|TRBJ1-1
TGTGCCAGCAGCGATACAGAGAACACTGAAGCTTTCTTT
CASSDTENTEAFF
>TRBV20-1|-|-|TRBJ2-7
TGCAGTGCTAGACCAGGCTACGAGCAGTACTTC
CSARPGYEQYF
>TRBV9|-|-|TRBJ1-2
TGTGCCAGCAGCCCAACCCCAGGGGATAACTATGGCTACACCTTC
CASSPTPGDNYGYTF
>TRBV2|-|-|TRBJ1-6
TGTGCCAGCAGGGAGGGAGGAGAACCACCCCTCCACTTT
CASREGGEPPLHF
>TRBV2|-|TRBD1|TRBJ2-2
TGTGCCAGCAGTGAAGGGACAGGTACCGGGGAGCTGTTTTTT
CASSEGTGTGELFF
>TRBV7-9|-|-|TRBJ2-7
TGTGCCAGCAGCATGGACAGAACCTACGAGCAGTACTTC
CASSMDRTYEQYF
>TRBV15|few|TRBD1|TRBJ1-4
TGTGCCACCAGCATAGACAGGGCCAGTAATGAAAAACTGTTTTTT
CATSIDRASNEKLFF
>TRBV4-1|many|TRBD2|TRBJ2-5
TGCGCCAGCAGCCAAGGAACTAGCGCTGAGGAGACCCAGTACTTC
CASSQGTSAEETQYF
>TRBV7-8|once|-|TRBJ2-2
TGTGCCAGCAGCGAATATTGGGGGTCGAACACCGGGGAGCTGTTTTTT
CASSEYWGSNTGELFF
>TRBV5-6|-|-|TRBJ2-1
TGTGCCAGCAGCGCCCCCGGGGTTCCTAACAATGAGCAGTTCTTC
CASSAPGVPNNEQFF
>TRBV7-9|-|-|TRBJ2-7
TGTGCCAGCAGCTCCCCGCGGACTGCCTACGAGCAGTACTTC
CASSSPRTAYEQYF
>TRBV25-1|-|TRBD1|TRBJ1-6
TGTGCCAGCACCAACGAACAGGGGGGTTCACCCCTCCACTTT
CASTNEQGGSPLHF
>TRBV12-3/TRBV12-4|few|TRBD2|TRBJ2-5
TGTGCCAGCAGCCCAGCTAGCGGGAGTGGTCGAGAGACCCAGTACTTC
CASSPASGSGRETQYF